This T cell receptor (beta chain) was captured by sequencing in a study of T-cell memory formation after mild COVID-19. At the level of the study: TCR clusters largely stayed donor specific. The study's findings and limits: Within pre-infection memory, some responding clones were found, suggesting cross-reactive memory joined. Chiefly within CM and EM were the contracting CD4+ clones; CD8+ ones were within EMRA.

This clonotype was detected a few times. The antigen remains unidentified. Germline V gene data show CDR1 as LGHDT and CDR2 as YNNKEL (reference sequence). The length of the CDR3 is 20 residues. The junction had 23 bases not matched to a gene; V was cut back by 3 bases and J by 7 bases. Using its own MiXCR run on the 5' RACE reads, TCRdb lists one record per CDR3 protein. The data contain about 390,000 distinct CDR3 sequences, 15% to 20% of them singletons. The material sequenced was PBMCs or a T cell subset sorted from them (not recorded which). The clonotype originates from a man aged 18 to 30 who had mild COVID-19 (a few samples of this study predate the infection). Cell type and time point are not known. The chain joins TRBV3-1 to TRBJ2-7; 11 nucleotides line up with TRBD1. For the CDR3, the DNA is TGTGCCAGCAGCCAGGGTAAGGGACAGGGGGTTTTCCTTCCACCTCGGGAGCAGTACTTC. It yields the protein CASSQGKGQGVFLPPREQYF.